A selection of T cell receptor beta chains follows, all from one sample in a study of cytomegalovirus exposure and HLA in healthy donors. Method: immunoSEQ multiplex PCR; TCRdb's copy keeps in-frame clones and lacks some. In the table there are some 170,000 clones, 85% to 90% of which are singletons. The sample taken for sequencing was PBMCs. Receptors originate from a woman in her twenties or thirties in good health and CMV-seronegative. Both conserved end residues are part of each CDR3. A D gene is named only where the DNA matches it firmly.

V gene	J gene	D gene	CDR3 protein
TRBV27	TRBJ1-5	.	CASSLSGVSLNQPQHF
TRBV2	TRBJ1-5	.	CASRRDISNQPQHF
TRBV5-5	TRBJ1-6	.	CASSLVSASSPLHF
TRBV29-1	TRBJ1-1	TRBD1	CSVSGTGLEAFF
TRBV11-2	TRBJ1-1	TRBD1	CASSLRTGRLNTEAFF
TRBV27	TRBJ2-1	TRBD2	CASKYSGGAPFF
TRBV7-2	TRBJ2-1	TRBD2	CASSLRLAGGPISYNEQFF
TRBV7-9	TRBJ2-5	.	CASSAVQYQETQYF
TRBV27	TRBJ1-1	.	CASRDSHNTEAFF
TRBV5-1	TRBJ2-2	TRBD2	CASRWDRDYNTGELFF
TRBV27	TRBJ2-7	.	CASSTTAGAFYEQYF
TRBV6-1	TRBJ2-7	.	CASSEGTGIVYEQYF
TRBV6-5	TRBJ2-5	.	CASSGETQYF
TRBV19	TRBJ1-1	.	CASSIRGNTEAFF
TRBV6-5	TRBJ2-7	TRBD1	CASSWTGEIYEQYF
TRBV2	TRBJ1-1	TRBD1	CARTRGQNTEAFF
TRBV10-3	TRBJ2-5	.	CAISNPSGTLQETQYF
TRBV5-1	TRBJ1-6	TRBD1	CASSRGQASPNSPLHF
TRBV5-1	TRBJ1-1	.	CASSSAGRDTEAFF
TRBV6-5	TRBJ1-2	.	CASSYSIVRGYTF
TRBV7-2	TRBJ2-7	.	CASSLATVREQYF
TRBV20-1	TRBJ1-5	.	CSAQVPPQHF
TRBV5-1	TRBJ2-1	TRBD2	CASSRGLAGQNNEQFF